This TCR beta chain was sequenced for a study of blood T cell repertoires in COVID-19. The CDR3 has 16 residues. Germline V gene lookup returns CDR1 KGHSH and CDR2 LQKENI. V dropped 3 bases and J dropped 0; count of bases not matched to a gene: 5. Sequenced by immunoSEQ multiplex PCR; TCRdb stores in-frame clones only, minus some. Of some 150,000 clones listed, about nine tenths are singletons. J is TRBJ1-3 and V is TRBV18; the match to TRBD1 covers 7 bases. The TCR was taken from a human donor in a cohort sampled during active COVID-19. The sequenced sample was peripheral blood. The CDR3 DNA sequence: TGTGCCAGCTCACCGCAGGGACAGAGCTCTGGAAACACCATATATTTT. Amino acids: CASSPQGQSSGNTIYF.